One sample yielded the 3 T cell receptor beta chains listed below, sequenced in a study of cytomegalovirus exposure and HLA in healthy donors. Primers: 60 Vbeta forward and 13 Jbeta reverse. Measured with immunoSEQ multiplex PCR; TCRdb has only the in-frame clones, and not every one. In the table there are about 140,000 clones, roughly 83% of which are singletons. Sequences were obtained from PBMCs. The source of these receptors is a female donor in good health and CMV-seronegative.

The gene calls are TRBV4-3 and TRBJ1-2; TRBD1 is a possible D gene (5 bases). The CDR3 sequence is 16 residues long. Germline CDR1 LGHNA, CDR2 YSLEER. V gave up 0 bases and J gave up 8 bases, with 19 bases separating them. The CDR3 nucleotides read TGCGCCAGCAGCCAAGATCTAATGGGAGGCAGGGAGGGCTACACCTTC. This translates into CASSQDLMGGREGYTF.

This clone was observed a single time. The chain employs TRBV29-1 and TRBJ1-1; a possible D gene is TRBD1 (5 bases). This CDR3 is 12 amino acids long. The germline CDR1 and CDR2 sequences are SQVTM and ANQGSEA. V was cut by 7 bases and J by 3 bases, with 12 bases left in between. The chain's CDR3 is CSGHRMDTEAFF. The CDR3 bases are TGCAGCGGACACAGGATGGACACTGAAGCTTTCTTT.

The chain carries TRBV19 and TRBJ1-1; 8 bases align to TRBD1. This CDR3 is 16 amino acids long. Losses at the gene ends were 5 bases for V and 0 bases for J; bases not matched to a gene: 8. Germline CDR1 LNHDA, CDR2 SQIVND (reference sequence). The CDR3 bases are TGTGCCAGTAGTGCACCCCGGGACAGGTTGAACACTGAAGCTTTCTTT. Translating gives CASSAPRDRLNTEAFF.